This record covers a single TCR beta chain. Germline assignment: CDR1 LNHDA and CDR2 SQIVND (reference sequence). This CDR3 region has 13 residues. V gave up 7 bases and J gave up 4 bases, with 11 bases separating them. The data originate from a study of cytomegalovirus exposure and HLA in healthy donors. It was with 60 Vbeta and 13 Jbeta primers that the PCR ran. Assay: immunoSEQ multiplex PCR; the TCRdb copy retains only in-frame clones and omits some. Of approximately 200,000 clones listed, 70% to 75% are singletons. Sequences were obtained from PBMCs. The chain uses TRBV19 and TRBJ1-5; weak D call: TRBD1 (6 bases). The TCR sequence derives from a man aged 30 to 45 in good health and CMV-seropositive. CDR3: CASNDRSNQPQHF. For the CDR3, the DNA is TGTGCCAGTAACGACAGGAGTAATCAGCCCCAGCATTTT.